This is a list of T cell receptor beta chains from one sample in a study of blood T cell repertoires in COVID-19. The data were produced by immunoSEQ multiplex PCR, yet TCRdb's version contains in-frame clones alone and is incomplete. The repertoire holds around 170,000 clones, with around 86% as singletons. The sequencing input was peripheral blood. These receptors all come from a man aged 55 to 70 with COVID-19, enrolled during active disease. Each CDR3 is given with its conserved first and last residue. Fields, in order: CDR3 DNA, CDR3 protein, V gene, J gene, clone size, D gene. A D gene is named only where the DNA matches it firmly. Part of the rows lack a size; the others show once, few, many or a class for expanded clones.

TGTGCCAGCAGTAACCAGGGTTTACGAAAACTGTTTTTT	CASSNQGLRKLFF	TRBV6-2/TRBV6-3	TRBJ1-4	NA	NA
TGTGCCAGCAGCGTACAGAGTCATTATGGCTACACCTTC	CASSVQSHYGYTF	TRBV11-2	TRBJ1-2	NA	NA
TGCGCCAGCAGTAGGGGGCTAGAGAACACTGAAGCTTTCTTT	CASSRGLENTEAFF	TRBV10-1	TRBJ1-1	NA	TRBD1
TGTGCCTGTACAGGACAGGGTGGGTATCAGCCCCAGCATTTT	CACTGQGGYQPQHF	TRBV30	TRBJ1-5	NA	TRBD1
TGTGCCAGCAGCCGGGACAGGGAAAATGAAAAACTGTTTTTT	CASSRDRENEKLFF	TRBV2	TRBJ1-4	NA	TRBD1
TGCGCCAGCAGCTTGGTGGGACAGAGGAACACCGGGGAGCTGTTTTTT	CASSLVGQRNTGELFF	TRBV5-1	TRBJ2-2	NA	TRBD1
TGTGCCACCAGTGACTCCGACAGGGGACAAGAGACCCAGTACTTC	CATSDSDRGQETQYF	TRBV24-1	TRBJ2-5	NA	TRBD1
TGTGCCACCAATCCCCCGGGACAGGGGAGAGATACGCAGTATTTT	CATNPPGQGRDTQYF	TRBV15	TRBJ2-3	NA	TRBD1
TGTGCCAGCAGTTTGGTTGGCTCTGAAGCTTTCTTT	CASSLVGSEAFF	TRBV28	TRBJ1-1	NA	NA
TGTGCCACCAGGACAGTGAACACTGAAGCTTTCTTT	CATRTVNTEAFF	TRBV6-5	TRBJ1-1	NA	NA
TGTGCCAGCAGCTTTGAACAGCCCACAGATACGCAGTATTTT	CASSFEQPTDTQYF	TRBV7-9	TRBJ2-3	NA	NA
TGCGCCAGCAGCCAAGATCGTAATCAGCCCCAGCATTTT	CASSQDRNQPQHF	TRBV4-3	TRBJ1-5	NA	NA
TGTGCCAGTAGGCGGACAGGGACGAACACCGGGGAGCTGTTTTTT	CASRRTGTNTGELFF	TRBV19	TRBJ2-2	NA	TRBD1
TGCAGTGCCAGGGGATCCGGGGAGCTGTTTTTT	CSARGSGELFF	TRBV20-1	TRBJ2-2	NA	NA
TGTGCCAGCAGTTCGGGTGGACAGGGCCCCAACTGGGGCTACACCTTC	CASSSGGQGPNWGYTF	TRBV28	TRBJ1-2	NA	TRBD1
TGTGCCAGCAGCCAGGAAAGGAGCTCCACTGAAGCTTTCTTT	CASSQERSSTEAFF	TRBV4-2	TRBJ1-1	NA	NA
TGTGCCAGCAGTTCGACTAGCAGCACAGATACGCAGTATTTT	CASSSTSSTDTQYF	TRBV6-5	TRBJ2-3	NA	TRBD2
TGTGCCAGCAGGGGGACAGCGCAAGAGACCCAGTACTTC	CASRGTAQETQYF	TRBV4-2	TRBJ2-5	NA	TRBD1
TGCGCCAGCAGTCAATCTTCCCAAGATGGACAGGGGAGATCACAGTTCTTC	CASSQSSQDGQGRSQFF	TRBV23-1	TRBJ2-1	NA	TRBD1
TGTGCCAGCTCACCGGAGGGCCCTTACAATGAGCAGTTCTTC	CASSPEGPYNEQFF	TRBV18	TRBJ2-1	few	NA
TGTGCCAGCATACCGACGACAGGGGGAGGGACCCAGTACTTC	CASIPTTGGGTQYF	TRBV28	TRBJ2-5	NA	TRBD1
TGTGCCAGCAGTTTAAGCTCATCTAATGAAAAACTGTTTTTT	CASSLSSSNEKLFF	TRBV28	TRBJ1-4	NA	NA
TGCGCCAGCAGCCTTGGGAGGGTGAGTAGCGGGATCATGTACAATGAGCAGTTCTTC	CASSLGRVSSGIMYNEQFF	TRBV4-3	TRBJ2-1	NA	TRBD2
TGTGCCAGCAGCGAGGGACAGGGTCGATACAATGAGCAGTTCTTC	CASSEGQGRYNEQFF	TRBV9	TRBJ2-1	NA	TRBD1
TGCGCCAGCAGCCGGGGAGGTAGCTTCAATGAGCAGTTCTTC	CASSRGGSFNEQFF	TRBV4-3	TRBJ2-1	NA	NA
TGTGCCAGCTCACCCTCGCAGGGTAACAATGAGCAGTTCTTC	CASSPSQGNNEQFF	TRBV18	TRBJ2-1	NA	NA
TGTGCCAGCAGCTTAGTAGGGGGGGGTTTTAGCAATCAGCCCCAGCATTTT	CASSLVGGGFSNQPQHF	TRBV7-2	TRBJ1-5	NA	NA
TGTGCCAGCAGCGCTGGGCAGGGGATCGACTATGGCTACACCTTC	CASSAGQGIDYGYTF	TRBV6-2/TRBV6-3	TRBJ1-2	NA	NA
TGTGCCAGCAGTCCGACAGGGAGCAATCAGCCCCAGCATTTT	CASSPTGSNQPQHF	TRBV25-1	TRBJ1-5	once	TRBD1
TGTGCCAGCAGCCTCTTAGGGGGATATAATGAAAAACTGTTTTTT	CASSLLGGYNEKLFF	TRBV5-5	TRBJ1-4	NA	NA
TGTGCCAGTAGTGGACACGGGACAGCTGGGGAGACCCAGTACTTC	CASSGHGTAGETQYF	TRBV19	TRBJ2-5	NA	TRBD1
TGTGCCAGCAGTTACACTAGCGGGAGAAGGTACGAGCAGTACTTC	CASSYTSGRRYEQYF	TRBV6-5	TRBJ2-7	NA	TRBD2
TGTGCCAGCAGTTTTCGGCCTAGCGGGAGCTCTTGGCCGCAGTATTTT	CASSFRPSGSSWPQYF	TRBV27	TRBJ2-3	NA	TRBD2
TGTGCCACCAGCAGAGGGGGCAGGGACTCTGGCTACACCTTC	CATSRGGRDSGYTF	TRBV15	TRBJ1-2	NA	NA
TGTGCCAGCAGCCAAGCCATGAGCCTACAGTTCTTC	CASSQAMSLQFF	TRBV14	TRBJ2-1	NA	NA